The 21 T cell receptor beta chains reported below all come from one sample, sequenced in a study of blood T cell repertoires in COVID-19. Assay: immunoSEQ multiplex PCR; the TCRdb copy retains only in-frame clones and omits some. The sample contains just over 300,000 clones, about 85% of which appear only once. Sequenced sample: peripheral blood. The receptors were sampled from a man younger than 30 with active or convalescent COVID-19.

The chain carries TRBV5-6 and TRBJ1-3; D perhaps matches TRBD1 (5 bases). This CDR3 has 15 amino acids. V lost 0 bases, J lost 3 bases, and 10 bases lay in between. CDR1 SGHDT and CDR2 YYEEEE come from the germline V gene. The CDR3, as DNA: TGTGCCAGCAGCTTGGGGGGACTCTTTGGAAACACCATATATTTT. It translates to CASSLGGLFGNTIYF.

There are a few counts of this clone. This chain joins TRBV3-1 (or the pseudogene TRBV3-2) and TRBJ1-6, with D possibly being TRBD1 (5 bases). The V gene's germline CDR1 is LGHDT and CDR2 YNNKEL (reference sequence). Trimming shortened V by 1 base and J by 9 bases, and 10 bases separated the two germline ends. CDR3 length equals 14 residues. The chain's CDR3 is CASSQAPRGSPLHF. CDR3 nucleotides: TGTGCCAGCAGCCAAGCCCCTAGGGGTTCACCCCTCCACTTT.

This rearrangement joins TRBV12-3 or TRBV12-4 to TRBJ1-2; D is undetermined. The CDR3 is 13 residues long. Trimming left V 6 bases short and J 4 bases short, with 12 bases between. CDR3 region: CASSLRVSYGYTF. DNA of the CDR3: TGTGCCAGCAGCCTGCGGGTTTCCTATGGCTACACCTTC.

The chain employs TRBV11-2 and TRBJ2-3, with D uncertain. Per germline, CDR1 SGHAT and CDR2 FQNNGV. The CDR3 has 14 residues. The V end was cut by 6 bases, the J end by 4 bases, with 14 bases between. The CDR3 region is CASRQPAFADTQYF. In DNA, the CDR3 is TGTGCCAGCAGACAACCTGCCTTTGCAGATACGCAGTATTTT. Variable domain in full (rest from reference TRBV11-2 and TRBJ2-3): EAGVAQSPRYKIIEKRQSVAFWCNPISGHATLYWYQQILGQGPKLLIQFQNNGVVDDSQLPKDRFSAERLKGVDSTLKIQPAKLEDSAVYLCASRQPAFADTQYFGPGTRLTVL.

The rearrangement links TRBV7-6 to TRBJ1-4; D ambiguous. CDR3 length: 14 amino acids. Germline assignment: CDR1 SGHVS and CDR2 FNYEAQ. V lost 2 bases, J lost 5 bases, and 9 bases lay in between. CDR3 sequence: CASSLNLGNEKLFF. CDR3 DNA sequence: TGTGCCAGCAGCTTAAATCTAGGAAATGAAAAACTGTTTTTT.

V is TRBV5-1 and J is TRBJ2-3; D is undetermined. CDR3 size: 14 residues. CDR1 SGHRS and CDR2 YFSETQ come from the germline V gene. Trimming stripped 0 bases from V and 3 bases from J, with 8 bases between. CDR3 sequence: CASSLGGETDTQYF. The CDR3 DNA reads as TGCGCCAGCAGCTTGGGCGGAGAGACAGATACGCAGTATTTT.

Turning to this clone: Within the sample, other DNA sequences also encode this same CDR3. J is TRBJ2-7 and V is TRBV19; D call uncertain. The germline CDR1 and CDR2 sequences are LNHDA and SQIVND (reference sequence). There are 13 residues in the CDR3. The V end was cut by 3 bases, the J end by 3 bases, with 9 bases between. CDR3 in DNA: TGTGCCAGTAGTATTGGTTCTAGCTACGAGCAGTACTTC. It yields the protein CASSIGSSYEQYF. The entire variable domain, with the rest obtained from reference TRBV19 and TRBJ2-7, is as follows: DGGITQSPKYLFRKEGQNVTLSCEQNLNHDAMYWYRQDPGQGLRLIYYSQIVNDFQKGDIAEGYSVSREKKESFPLTVTSAQKNPTAFYLCASSIGSSYEQYFGPGTRLTVT.

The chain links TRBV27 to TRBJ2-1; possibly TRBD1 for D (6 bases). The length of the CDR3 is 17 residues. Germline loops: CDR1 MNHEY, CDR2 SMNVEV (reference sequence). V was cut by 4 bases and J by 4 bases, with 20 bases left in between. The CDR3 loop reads CASSSQAGVRGYNEQFF. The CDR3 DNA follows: TGTGCCAGCAGTTCCCAGGCAGGGGTACGGGGATACAATGAGCAGTTCTTC.

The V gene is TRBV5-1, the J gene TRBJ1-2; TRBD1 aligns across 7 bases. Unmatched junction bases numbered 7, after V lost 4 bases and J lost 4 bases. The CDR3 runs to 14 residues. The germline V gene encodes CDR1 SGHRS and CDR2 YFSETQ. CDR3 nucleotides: TGCGCCAGCAGCACAGGACAGGATGTCTATGGCTACACCTTC. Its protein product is CASSTGQDVYGYTF.

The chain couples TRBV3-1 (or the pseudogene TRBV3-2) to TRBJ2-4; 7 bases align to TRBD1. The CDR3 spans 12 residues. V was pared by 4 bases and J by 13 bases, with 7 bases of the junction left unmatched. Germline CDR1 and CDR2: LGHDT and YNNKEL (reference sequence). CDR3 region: CASSPGQATQYF. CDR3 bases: TGTGCCAGCAGCCCTGGACAGGCGACGCAGTACTTC.

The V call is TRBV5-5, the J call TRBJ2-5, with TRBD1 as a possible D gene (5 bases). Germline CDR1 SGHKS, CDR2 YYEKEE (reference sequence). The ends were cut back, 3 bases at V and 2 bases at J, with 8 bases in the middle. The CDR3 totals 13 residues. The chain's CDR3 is CASSSRQQETQYF. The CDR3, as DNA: TGTGCCAGCAGCTCCCGACAGCAAGAGACCCAGTACTTC.

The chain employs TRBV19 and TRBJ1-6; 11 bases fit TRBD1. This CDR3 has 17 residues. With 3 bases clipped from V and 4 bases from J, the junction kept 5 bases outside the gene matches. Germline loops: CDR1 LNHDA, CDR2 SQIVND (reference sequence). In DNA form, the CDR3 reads TGTGCCAGTAGTATTGAAGGACAGGGGGCATATAATTCACCCCTCCACTTT. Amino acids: CASSIEGQGAYNSPLHF.

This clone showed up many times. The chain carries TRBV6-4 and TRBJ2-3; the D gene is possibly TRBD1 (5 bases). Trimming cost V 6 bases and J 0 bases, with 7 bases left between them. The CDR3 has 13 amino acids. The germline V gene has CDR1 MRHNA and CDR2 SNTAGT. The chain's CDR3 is CASSPGSTDTQYF. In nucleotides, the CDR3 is TGTGCCAGCAGCCCAGGGAGCACAGATACGCAGTATTTT.

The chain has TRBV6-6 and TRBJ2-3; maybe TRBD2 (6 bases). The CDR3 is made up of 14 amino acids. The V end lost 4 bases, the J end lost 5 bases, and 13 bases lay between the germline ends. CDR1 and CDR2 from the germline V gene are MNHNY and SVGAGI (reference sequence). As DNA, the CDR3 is TGTGCCAGCAGTTCCACTAGCTCTGGAGATACGCAGTATTTT. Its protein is CASSSTSSGDTQYF.

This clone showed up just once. The chain's CDR3 is CASSQPGLLPTGGELFF. DNA for the CDR3: TGTGCCAGCAGCCAGCCGGGACTTCTTCCAACAGGCGGGGAGCTGTTTTTT. The V call is TRBV13, the J call TRBJ2-2; D is possibly TRBD2 (6 bases). Germline V lookup: CDR1 PRHDT, CDR2 FYEKMQ (reference sequence). The CDR3 covers 17 residues. V lost 5 bases and J 7 bases, leaving 23 bases between the germline ends.

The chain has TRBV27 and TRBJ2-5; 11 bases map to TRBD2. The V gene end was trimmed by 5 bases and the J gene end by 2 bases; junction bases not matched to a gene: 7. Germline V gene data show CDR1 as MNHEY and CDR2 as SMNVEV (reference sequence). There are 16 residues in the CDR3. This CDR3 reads CASSPLAGGEQETQYF. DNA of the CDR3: TGTGCCAGCAGTCCGTTAGCGGGAGGGGAGCAAGAGACCCAGTACTTC.

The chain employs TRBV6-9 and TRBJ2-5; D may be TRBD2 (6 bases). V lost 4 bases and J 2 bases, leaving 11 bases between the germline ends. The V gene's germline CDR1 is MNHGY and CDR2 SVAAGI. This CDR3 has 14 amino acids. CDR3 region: CASSFLGGQETQYF. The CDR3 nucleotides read TGTGCCAGCAGTTTCTTGGGAGGTCAAGAGACCCAGTACTTC.

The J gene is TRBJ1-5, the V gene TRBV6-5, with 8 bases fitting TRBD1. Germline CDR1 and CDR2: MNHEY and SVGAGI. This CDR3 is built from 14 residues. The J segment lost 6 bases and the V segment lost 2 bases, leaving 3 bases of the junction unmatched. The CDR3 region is CASSYQQGGQPQHF. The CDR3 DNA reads TGTGCCAGCAGTTACCAACAGGGGGGTCAGCCCCAGCATTTT.

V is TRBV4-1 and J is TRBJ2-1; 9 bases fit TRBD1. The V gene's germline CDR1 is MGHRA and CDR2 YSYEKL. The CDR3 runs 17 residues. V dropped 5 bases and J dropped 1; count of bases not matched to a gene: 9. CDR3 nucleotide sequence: TGCGCCAGCAGCAAAAGGACGACAGGGGGGTCCTACAATGAGCAGTTCTTC. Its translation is CASSKRTTGGSYNEQFF.

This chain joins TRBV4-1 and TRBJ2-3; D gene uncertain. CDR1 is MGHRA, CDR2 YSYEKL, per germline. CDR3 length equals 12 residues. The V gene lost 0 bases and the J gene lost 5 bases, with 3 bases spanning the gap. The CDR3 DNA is TGCGCCAGCAGCCAAGATCAAGATACGCAGTATTTT. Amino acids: CASSQDQDTQYF.

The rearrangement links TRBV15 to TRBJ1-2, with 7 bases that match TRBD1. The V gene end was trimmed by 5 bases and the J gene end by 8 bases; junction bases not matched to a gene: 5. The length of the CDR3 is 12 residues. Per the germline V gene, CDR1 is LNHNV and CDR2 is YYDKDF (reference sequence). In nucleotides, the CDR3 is TGTGCCACCAGCGTGACAGGGTTCGGCTACACCTTC. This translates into CATSVTGFGYTF.